The clone carrying this T cell receptor (beta chain) came up once. In the original analysis: Cell counts per sample came from amplifying reference gene primers. Libraries were prepared by immunoSEQ multiplex PCR; TCRdb keeps only in-frame clonotypes and omits some of them. That table gives V, J and clone size, and the DNA gave D and trimming. The sample holds 110,000 or so clones, about 90% seen once. The data derive from a study of blood T cell repertoires in COVID-19. About the research overall: COVID-19 samples, acute and convalescent, were from the United States, Italy and Spain. T cells, B-cell-depleted T cells, or PBMCs provided the cDNA or gDNA that served as material.

This CDR3 spans 15 amino acids. CDR1 is MNHNS, CDR2 SASEGT, per germline. V lost 3 bases and J lost 4, with 13 bases in between. This chain links TRBV6-1 with TRBJ1-3; tentative D call: TRBD1 (5 bases). Sequences were obtained from peripheral blood. This clonotype was obtained from a human donor in a cohort sampled during active COVID-19. CDR3 amino acids: CASSEGGAWGNTIYF. CDR3 DNA: TGTGCCAGCAGTGAGGGGGGAGCGTGGGGAAACACCATATATTTT.